The rows below give T cell receptor beta chains drawn from one sample of a study of blood T cell repertoires in COVID-19. Assay: immunoSEQ multiplex PCR; the TCRdb copy retains only in-frame clones and omits some. The data contain almost 350,000 clones, approximately 89% of them singletons. Sequenced input: peripheral blood. These receptor sequences come from a woman aged 55-70 years with COVID-19, enrolled during active disease. Each CDR3 is given with its conserved first and last residue. Fields, in order: D gene, clone size, J gene, V gene, CDR3 DNA, CDR3 protein. A D gene is named only where the DNA matches it firmly. Clone size is not always given. Where it is, it says once, few, many or a class for expanded clones.

d_gene: NA
abundance: NA
j_gene: TRBJ2-1
v_gene: TRBV7-9
CDR3nt: TGTGCCAGCAGTCCTCCGGGATTCGGGTCACCTGATGAGCAGTTCTTC
CDR3aa: CASSPPGFGSPDEQFF

d_gene: NA
abundance: NA
j_gene: TRBJ2-3
v_gene: TRBV14
CDR3nt: TGTGCCAGCAGCAGGGGGGGCGGCGCCTCAGATACGCAGTATTTT
CDR3aa: CASSRGGGASDTQYF

d_gene: NA
abundance: NA
j_gene: TRBJ1-3
v_gene: TRBV11-2
CDR3nt: TGTGCCAGCAGCTTAGTAAGGGGTTCTGGAAACACCATATATTTT
CDR3aa: CASSLVRGSGNTIYF

d_gene: TRBD1
abundance: NA
j_gene: TRBJ1-5
v_gene: TRBV28
CDR3nt: TGTGCCAGCGGCAGGGGGCGAAGCAATCAGCCCCAGCATTTT
CDR3aa: CASGRGRSNQPQHF

d_gene: TRBD1
abundance: NA
j_gene: TRBJ2-7
v_gene: TRBV7-2
CDR3nt: TGTGCCAGCAGCACCCGACAGGGACAACATTCCTACGAGCAGTACTTC
CDR3aa: CASSTRQGQHSYEQYF

d_gene: TRBD2
abundance: NA
j_gene: TRBJ2-5
v_gene: TRBV3-1/TRBV3-2
CDR3nt: TGTGCCAGCAGCCAGGTCGGACTAGCGGTACAAGAGACCCAGTACTTC
CDR3aa: CASSQVGLAVQETQYF

d_gene: NA
abundance: NA
j_gene: TRBJ1-4
v_gene: TRBV18
CDR3nt: TGTGCCAGCTCAGAAACAGGGAAAACTAATGAAAAACTGTTTTTT
CDR3aa: CASSETGKTNEKLFF

d_gene: TRBD1
abundance: NA
j_gene: TRBJ1-2
v_gene: TRBV28
CDR3nt: TGTGCCAGCAGTCTACGGACAGGGAAAGGCTATGGCTACACCTTC
CDR3aa: CASSLRTGKGYGYTF

d_gene: TRBD2
abundance: NA
j_gene: TRBJ2-1
v_gene: TRBV4-1
CDR3nt: TGCGCCAGCAGCCGCGGGGGGACGACCTACAATGAGCAGTTCTTC
CDR3aa: CASSRGGTTYNEQFF

d_gene: TRBD1
abundance: NA
j_gene: TRBJ1-2
v_gene: TRBV6-5
CDR3nt: TGTGCCAGCACCCCAGAGGGGGCCGGAAACTATGGCTACACCTTC
CDR3aa: CASTPEGAGNYGYTF

d_gene: NA
abundance: NA
j_gene: TRBJ2-3
v_gene: TRBV15
CDR3nt: TGTGCCACCAGCAGAGATCGGGCAGGGCTCGATACGCAGTATTTT
CDR3aa: CATSRDRAGLDTQYF

d_gene: TRBD1
abundance: NA
j_gene: TRBJ1-5
v_gene: TRBV28
CDR3nt: TGTGCCAGCAGCTTCCTAGACAGGGGCCCCAATCAGCCCCAGCATTTT
CDR3aa: CASSFLDRGPNQPQHF

d_gene: TRBD2
abundance: NA
j_gene: TRBJ2-1
v_gene: TRBV19
CDR3nt: TGTGCCAGTAGTATTTTCTTCTCCAGCGGGGGGGCCACGTTGAATGAGCAGTTCTTC
CDR3aa: CASSIFFSSGGATLNEQFF

d_gene: TRBD1
abundance: NA
j_gene: TRBJ1-1
v_gene: TRBV12-5
CDR3nt: TGTGCTAGTGGCCGGACGAGGGGGCGAGTCGACACTGAAGCTTTCTTT
CDR3aa: CASGRTRGRVDTEAFF

d_gene: NA
abundance: NA
j_gene: TRBJ1-1
v_gene: TRBV19
CDR3nt: TGTGCCAGTATAATAGCGGGGCGGAACACTGAAGCTTTCTTT
CDR3aa: CASIIAGRNTEAFF

d_gene: NA
abundance: NA
j_gene: TRBJ1-1
v_gene: TRBV5-1
CDR3nt: TGCGCCAGCAGCTTCCTAGACAGGTCTGAAGCTTTCTTT
CDR3aa: CASSFLDRSEAFF

d_gene: NA
abundance: NA
j_gene: TRBJ1-2
v_gene: TRBV27
CDR3nt: TGTGCCAGCAGTTTATTGCCCCCTCCATACCCGCAGGCTTCTCGAGGCTACACCTTC
CDR3aa: CASSLLPPPYPQASRGYTF

d_gene: NA
abundance: NA
j_gene: TRBJ1-5
v_gene: TRBV7-2
CDR3nt: TGTGCCAGCAGCTTAAATCAGGGAGGGGGGAAGGGGCCCCAGCATTTT
CDR3aa: CASSLNQGGGKGPQHF

d_gene: NA
abundance: NA
j_gene: TRBJ2-1
v_gene: TRBV3-1/TRBV3-2
CDR3nt: TGTGCCAGCAGCCAGAGGATGTTGAGCTCCTACAATGAGCAGTTCTTC
CDR3aa: CASSQRMLSSYNEQFF

d_gene: NA
abundance: once
j_gene: TRBJ2-7
v_gene: TRBV4-2
CDR3nt: TGTGCCAGCAGCCAAGACGGCGGCTACGAGCAGTACTTC
CDR3aa: CASSQDGGYEQYF

d_gene: TRBD1
abundance: NA
j_gene: TRBJ1-2
v_gene: TRBV28
CDR3nt: TGTGCCAGCAGTACCAAACCCTTCGACAGGGTGGATGGCTACACCTTC
CDR3aa: CASSTKPFDRVDGYTF

d_gene: NA
abundance: NA
j_gene: TRBJ1-1
v_gene: TRBV12-3/TRBV12-4
CDR3nt: TGTGCCAGCAGCCAGGGGAACACTGAAGCTTTCTTT
CDR3aa: CASSQGNTEAFF

d_gene: TRBD2
abundance: NA
j_gene: TRBJ2-3
v_gene: TRBV7-9
CDR3nt: TGTGCCACCCAAAACCACAGGCGGGAGACAGATACGCAGTATTTT
CDR3aa: CATQNHRRETDTQYF

d_gene: NA
abundance: few
j_gene: TRBJ2-7
v_gene: TRBV7-9
CDR3nt: TGTGCCAGCAGCTTAGTGGAGGGGAGCTCCTACGAGCAGTACTTC
CDR3aa: CASSLVEGSSYEQYF

d_gene: NA
abundance: NA
j_gene: TRBJ1-4
v_gene: TRBV7-9
CDR3nt: TGTGCCAGCAGCTCGACAGTCCAGGTTGAAAAACTGTTTTTT
CDR3aa: CASSSTVQVEKLFF

d_gene: NA
abundance: NA
j_gene: TRBJ1-5
v_gene: TRBV1
CDR3nt: TGCACCAGCAGGAGGGACAGGGTAACCCAGCCCCAGCATTTT
CDR3aa: CTSRRDRVTQPQHF

d_gene: TRBD2
abundance: once
j_gene: TRBJ2-5
v_gene: TRBV2
CDR3nt: TGTGCCAGCAGTGAAGTCTCCGGGACCTACATCGGGGGGGAGACCCAGTACTTC
CDR3aa: CASSEVSGTYIGGETQYF

d_gene: NA
abundance: NA
j_gene: TRBJ2-7
v_gene: TRBV19
CDR3nt: TGTGCCAGTAGTGTGACAAAAAGCTCCTACGAGCAGTACTTC
CDR3aa: CASSVTKSSYEQYF

d_gene: NA
abundance: NA
j_gene: TRBJ1-1
v_gene: TRBV6-6
CDR3nt: TGTGCCAGCAGTTTGGCTCCCCCGGGAGGCACTGAAGCTTTCTTT
CDR3aa: CASSLAPPGGTEAFF

d_gene: TRBD1
abundance: NA
j_gene: TRBJ2-1
v_gene: TRBV4-1
CDR3nt: TGCGCCAGCAGCCGCGCGCCCGGACAGGTGGACAATGAGCAGTTCTTC
CDR3aa: CASSRAPGQVDNEQFF

d_gene: TRBD1
abundance: NA
j_gene: TRBJ2-1
v_gene: TRBV6-5
CDR3nt: TGTGCCAGCAGGGGCGGGACAGGGGAGAGCAATGAGCAGTTCTTC
CDR3aa: CASRGGTGESNEQFF

d_gene: NA
abundance: NA
j_gene: TRBJ1-2
v_gene: TRBV19
CDR3nt: TGTGCCAGTAGTATCTTCCCAGGGAACTATGGCTACACCTTC
CDR3aa: CASSIFPGNYGYTF

d_gene: NA
abundance: NA
j_gene: TRBJ1-2
v_gene: TRBV7-2
CDR3nt: TGTGCCAGCAGCCCAACGGTAGGGGAGGCCTATGGCTACACCTTC
CDR3aa: CASSPTVGEAYGYTF

d_gene: NA
abundance: NA
j_gene: TRBJ2-7
v_gene: TRBV5-1
CDR3nt: TGCGCCAGCAGCCCGGAGGGACAGAGCCCCTACGAGCAGTACTTC
CDR3aa: CASSPEGQSPYEQYF

d_gene: TRBD1
abundance: NA
j_gene: TRBJ1-1
v_gene: TRBV3-1/TRBV3-2
CDR3nt: TGTGCCAGCGCCGGGTCGCAGAGGACAGGGGAAAAAGCTTTCTTT
CDR3aa: CASAGSQRTGEKAFF

d_gene: TRBD2
abundance: NA
j_gene: TRBJ2-1
v_gene: TRBV5-1
CDR3nt: TGCGCCAGCAGCTCGGAGGGGATAGCGGGGGGCTCCTACAATGAGCAGTTCTTC
CDR3aa: CASSSEGIAGGSYNEQFF

d_gene: NA
abundance: NA
j_gene: TRBJ1-3
v_gene: TRBV5-5
CDR3nt: TGTGCCAGCAGTGGAGCTCCAGCGCCTGGAAACACCATATATTTT
CDR3aa: CASSGAPAPGNTIYF

d_gene: TRBD2
abundance: once
j_gene: TRBJ2-3
v_gene: TRBV6-5
CDR3nt: TGTGCCAGCGTACCTAGCGGGGGCTTCACAGATACGCAGTATTTT
CDR3aa: CASVPSGGFTDTQYF

d_gene: NA
abundance: NA
j_gene: TRBJ1-4
v_gene: TRBV30
CDR3nt: TGTGCCTGGGGCCGCGGCAGAGATAATGAAAAACTGTTTTTT
CDR3aa: CAWGRGRDNEKLFF

d_gene: NA
abundance: NA
j_gene: TRBJ1-2
v_gene: TRBV5-1
CDR3nt: TGCGCCAGCAGCTTGGGGGCGGGAGAGAGTGATGGCTACACCTTC
CDR3aa: CASSLGAGESDGYTF